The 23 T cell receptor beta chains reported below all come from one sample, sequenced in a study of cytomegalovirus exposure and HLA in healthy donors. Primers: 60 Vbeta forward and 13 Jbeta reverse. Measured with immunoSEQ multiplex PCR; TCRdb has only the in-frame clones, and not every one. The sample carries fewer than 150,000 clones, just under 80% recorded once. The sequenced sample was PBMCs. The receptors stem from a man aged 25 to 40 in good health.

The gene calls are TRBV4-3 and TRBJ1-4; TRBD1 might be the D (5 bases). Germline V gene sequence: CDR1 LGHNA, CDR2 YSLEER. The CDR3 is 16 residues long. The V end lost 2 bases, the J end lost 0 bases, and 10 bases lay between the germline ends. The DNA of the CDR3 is TGCGCCAGCAGCCAATACTCGACAGCAACTAATGAAAAACTGTTTTTT. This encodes CASSQYSTATNEKLFF.

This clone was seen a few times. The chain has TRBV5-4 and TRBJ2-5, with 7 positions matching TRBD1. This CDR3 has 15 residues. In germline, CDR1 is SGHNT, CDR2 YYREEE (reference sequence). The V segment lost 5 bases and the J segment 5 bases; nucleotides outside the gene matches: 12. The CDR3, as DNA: TGTGCCAGCAGGACCTCGACAGGGTCTGTGGAGACCCAGTACTTC. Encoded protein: CASRTSTGSVETQYF.

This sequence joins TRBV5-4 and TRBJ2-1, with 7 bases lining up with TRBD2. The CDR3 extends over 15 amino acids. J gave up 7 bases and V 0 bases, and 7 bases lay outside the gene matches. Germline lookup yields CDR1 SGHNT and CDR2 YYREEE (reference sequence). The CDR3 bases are TGTGCCAGCAGCTTGGTCCGGGTGGGGGGGAATGAGCAGTTCTTC. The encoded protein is CASSLVRVGGNEQFF.

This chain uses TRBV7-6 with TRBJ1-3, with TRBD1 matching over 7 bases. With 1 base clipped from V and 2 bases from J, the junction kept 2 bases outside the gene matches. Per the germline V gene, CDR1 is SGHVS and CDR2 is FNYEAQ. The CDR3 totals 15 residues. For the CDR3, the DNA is TGTGCCAGCAGCTTAGGACAGGGCCCTGGAAACACCATATATTTT. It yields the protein CASSLGQGPGNTIYF.

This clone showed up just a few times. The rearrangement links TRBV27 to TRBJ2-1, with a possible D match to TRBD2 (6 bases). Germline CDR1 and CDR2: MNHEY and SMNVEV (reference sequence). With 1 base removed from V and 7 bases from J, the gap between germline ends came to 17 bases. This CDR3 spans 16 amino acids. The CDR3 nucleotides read TGTGCCAGCAGTTTATTACCGGCTAGCGTAGGGAATGAGCAGTTCTTC. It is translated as CASSLLPASVGNEQFF.

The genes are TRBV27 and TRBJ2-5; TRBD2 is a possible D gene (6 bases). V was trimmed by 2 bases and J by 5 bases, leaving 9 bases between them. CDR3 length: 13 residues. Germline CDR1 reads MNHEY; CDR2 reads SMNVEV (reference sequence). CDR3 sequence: CASSLRGRETQYF. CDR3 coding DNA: TGTGCCAGCAGTTTACGGGGGAGGGAGACCCAGTACTTC.

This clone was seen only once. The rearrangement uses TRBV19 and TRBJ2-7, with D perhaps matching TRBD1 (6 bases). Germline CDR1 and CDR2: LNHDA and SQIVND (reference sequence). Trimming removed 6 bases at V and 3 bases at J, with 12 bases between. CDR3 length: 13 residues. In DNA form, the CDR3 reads TGTGCCAGTAGCCCCGGGACAAACTACGAGCAGTACTTC. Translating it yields CASSPGTNYEQYF. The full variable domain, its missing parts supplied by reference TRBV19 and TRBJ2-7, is DGGITQSPKYLFRKEGQNVTLSCEQNLNHDAMYWYRQDPGQGLRLIYYSQIVNDFQKGDIAEGYSVSREKKESFPLTVTSAQKNPTAFYLCASSPGTNYEQYFGPGTRLTVT.

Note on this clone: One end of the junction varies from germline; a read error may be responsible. Written as DNA, the CDR3 is TGTGCCAGCAGCGAAGACTGGAGTGGCTACACCTTC. As protein: CASSEDWSGYTF. The rearrangement uses TRBV6-1 and TRBJ1-2, with D hard to call. This CDR3 contains 12 residues. Germline V gives CDR1 MNHNS, CDR2 SASEGT.

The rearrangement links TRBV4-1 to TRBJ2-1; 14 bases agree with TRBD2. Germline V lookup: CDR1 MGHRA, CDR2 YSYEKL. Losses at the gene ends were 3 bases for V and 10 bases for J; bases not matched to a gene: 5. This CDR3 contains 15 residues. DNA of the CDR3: TGCGCCAGCAGCCACGGGACTAGCGGGAGTCGAGAGCAGTTCTTC. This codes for CASSHGTSGSREQFF.

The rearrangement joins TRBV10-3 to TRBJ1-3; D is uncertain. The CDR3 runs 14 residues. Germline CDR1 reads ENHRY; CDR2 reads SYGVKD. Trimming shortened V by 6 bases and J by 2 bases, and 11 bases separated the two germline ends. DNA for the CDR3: TGTGCCATCAGCGAAGGCGGAGCTGGAAACACCATATATTTT. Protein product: CAISEGGAGNTIYF.

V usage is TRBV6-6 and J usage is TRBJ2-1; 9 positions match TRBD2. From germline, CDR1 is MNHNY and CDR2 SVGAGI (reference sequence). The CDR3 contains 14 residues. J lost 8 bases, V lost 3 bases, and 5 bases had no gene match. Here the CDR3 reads CASSYSGGRYEQFF. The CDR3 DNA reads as TGTGCCAGCAGTTATAGCGGGGGACGGTATGAGCAGTTCTTC.

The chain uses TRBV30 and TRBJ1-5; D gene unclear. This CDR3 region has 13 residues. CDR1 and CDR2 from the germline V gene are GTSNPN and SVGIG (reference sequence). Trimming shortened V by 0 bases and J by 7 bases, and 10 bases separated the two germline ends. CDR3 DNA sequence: TGTGCCTGGAGTGTGGGTGAGGGCCAGCCCCAGCATTTT. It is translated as CAWSVGEGQPQHF.

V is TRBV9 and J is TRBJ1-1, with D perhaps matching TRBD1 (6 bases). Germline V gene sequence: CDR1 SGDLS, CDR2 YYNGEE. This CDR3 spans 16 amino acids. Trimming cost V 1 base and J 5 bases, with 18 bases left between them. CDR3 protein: CASSVSAGGAGTEAFF. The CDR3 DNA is TGTGCCAGCAGCGTATCTGCGGGGGGCGCTGGGACTGAAGCTTTCTTT.

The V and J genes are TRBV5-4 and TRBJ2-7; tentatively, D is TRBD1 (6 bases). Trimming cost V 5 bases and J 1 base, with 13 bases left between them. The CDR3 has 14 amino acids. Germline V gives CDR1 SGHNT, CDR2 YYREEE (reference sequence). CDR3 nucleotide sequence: TGTGCCAGCAGACCGACTGGACAGTCCTACGAGCAGTACTTC. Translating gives CASRPTGQSYEQYF.

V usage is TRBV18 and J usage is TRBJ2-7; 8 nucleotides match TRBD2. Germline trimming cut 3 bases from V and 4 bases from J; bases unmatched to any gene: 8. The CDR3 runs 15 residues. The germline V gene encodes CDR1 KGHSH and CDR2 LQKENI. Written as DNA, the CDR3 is TGTGCCAGCTCACCCCGGGGGGGAATCTTTTACGAGCAGTACTTC. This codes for CASSPRGGIFYEQYF.

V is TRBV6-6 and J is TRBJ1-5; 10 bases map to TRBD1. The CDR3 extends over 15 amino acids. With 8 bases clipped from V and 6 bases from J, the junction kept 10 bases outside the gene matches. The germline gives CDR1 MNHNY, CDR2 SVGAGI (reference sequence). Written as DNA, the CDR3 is TGTGCCAGCGGTTCCATCCGGGACAGGGGTCAGCCCCAGCATTTT. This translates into CASGSIRDRGQPQHF.

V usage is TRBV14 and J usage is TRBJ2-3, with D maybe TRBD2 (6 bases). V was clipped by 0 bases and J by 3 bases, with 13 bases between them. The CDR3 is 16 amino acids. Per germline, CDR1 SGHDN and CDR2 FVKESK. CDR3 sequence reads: CASSQDVERATDTQYF. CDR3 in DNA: TGTGCCAGCAGCCAAGATGTTGAGCGGGCTACAGATACGCAGTATTTT.

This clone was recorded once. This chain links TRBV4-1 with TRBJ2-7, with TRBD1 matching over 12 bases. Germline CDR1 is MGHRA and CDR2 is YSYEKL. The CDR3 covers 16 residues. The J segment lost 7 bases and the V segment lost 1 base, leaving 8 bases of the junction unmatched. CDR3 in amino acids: CASSQGPGQGAREQYF. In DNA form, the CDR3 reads TGCGCCAGCAGCCAAGGCCCGGGACAGGGGGCGCGGGAGCAGTACTTC.

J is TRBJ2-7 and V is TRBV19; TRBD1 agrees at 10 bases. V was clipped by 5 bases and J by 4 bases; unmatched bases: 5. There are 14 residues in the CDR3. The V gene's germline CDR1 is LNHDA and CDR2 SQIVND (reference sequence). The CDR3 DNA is TGTGCCAGTAGTGAGGGACAGGGGAGGTACGAGCAGTACTTC. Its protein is CASSEGQGRYEQYF.

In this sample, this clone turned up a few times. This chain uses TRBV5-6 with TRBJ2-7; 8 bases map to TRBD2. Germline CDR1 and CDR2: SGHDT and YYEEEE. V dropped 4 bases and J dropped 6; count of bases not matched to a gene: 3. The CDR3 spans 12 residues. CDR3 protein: CASSRAGGEQYF. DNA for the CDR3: TGTGCCAGCAGCCGCGCGGGGGGCGAGCAGTACTTC.

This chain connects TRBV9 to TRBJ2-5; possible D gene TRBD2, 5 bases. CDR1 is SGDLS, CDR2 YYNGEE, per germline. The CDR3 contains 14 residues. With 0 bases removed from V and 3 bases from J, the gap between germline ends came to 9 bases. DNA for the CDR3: TGTGCCAGCAGCGTAGAAGGGAGAAAAGAGACCCAGTACTTC. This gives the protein CASSVEGRKETQYF.

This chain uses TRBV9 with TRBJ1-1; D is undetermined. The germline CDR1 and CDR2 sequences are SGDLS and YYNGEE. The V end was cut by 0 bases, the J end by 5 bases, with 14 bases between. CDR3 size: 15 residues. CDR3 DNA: TGTGCCAGCAGCGTAGGGTGGCCCCCGGGGACTGAAGCTTTCTTT. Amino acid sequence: CASSVGWPPGTEAFF.

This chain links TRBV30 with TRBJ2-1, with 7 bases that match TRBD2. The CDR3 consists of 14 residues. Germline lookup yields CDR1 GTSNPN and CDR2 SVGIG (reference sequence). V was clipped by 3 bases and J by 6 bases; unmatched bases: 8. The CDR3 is CAWRAGYPPNEQFF. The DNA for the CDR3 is TGTGCCTGGAGAGCGGGATATCCCCCCAATGAGCAGTTCTTC.